This T cell receptor (beta chain) was recovered during a study of T cells in Graves' hyperthyroidism and ophthalmopathy. Notes on the study in general: Most clonotypes expanded in the thyroid (above 0.001) were also present in blood.

Trimming at V came to 7 bases and at J to 4 bases, leaving 11 bases not matched to a gene. The germline V gene encodes CDR1 MGHDK and CDR2 SYGVNS. This CDR3 contains 16 residues. Authors of the study amplified TCR beta CDR3 regions from RNA transcripts. The TCR CDR3 was amplified in a first-round RT-PCR using the HTBI primer set. One entry per CDR3 protein results from TCRdb running MiXCR on the multiplex PCR reads. The table records 300,000 to 450,000 distinct CDR3 sequences, less than 15% of them present only once. Comments on this clonotype: Its antigen is undetermined.

Patients were aged 18 to 65, had disease duration under 2 months, and had newly diagnosed hyperthyroidism. On the basis of clinical symptoms, serum thyroxine and TRAb, thyroid ultrasound and orbital computed tomography, diagnoses were made. Isolation of PBMCs was performed on around 9.8 ml fresh peripheral blood. This clonotype originated in a young woman with Graves' hyperthyroidism. This chain connects TRBV25-1 to TRBJ2-1, with 9 bases aligning to TRBD2. Specimen: blood. Written as DNA, the CDR3 is TGTGCCAGCACATCACCGGCGGGAGGGGGGTACAATGAGCAGTTCTTC. It encodes CASTSPAGGGYNEQFF.